In this sample, the clone carrying this T cell receptor (beta chain) turned up once. Its matching antigen is unknown. This sample was taken from a study of OX40 agonist ivuxolimab in advanced cancers. Overall study: Two cutaneous melanoma patients and one hepatocellular carcinoma patient, three in all, had partial responses.

Using immunoSEQ multiplex PCR, the repertoire was profiled, and TCRdb retains in-frame clones only, with some absent. The sample yields tens of thousands of clones, 89% seen once. The study, taken as a whole, reports: Clonal expansion was among the lowest in partial responders at 0.1-3.0 mg/kg, especially CD8+.

Sequenced here: CD4+ or CD8+ T cells sorted from blood, sampled in a trial of the OX40 agonist ivuxolimab. The TCR comes from an adult with an advanced solid tumor such as melanoma, head and neck, liver or kidney cancer.

In DNA, the CDR3 is TGTGCCAGCAGCTTAGCCGGGGGGAATGAGCAGTTCTTC. This translates into CASSLAGGNEQFF. V is TRBV11-2 and J is TRBJ2-1; 7 bases are a match to TRBD2. Per the germline V gene, CDR1 is SGHAT and CDR2 is FQNNGV. J gave up 7 bases and V 1 base, and 1 base lay outside the gene matches. There are 13 residues in the CDR3.